The text below deals with one T cell receptor beta chain. The antigen is undetermined. The data derive from a study of T cell responses to AZD1222 COVID-19 vaccine. About the study: Pooled samples include second doses given at about 4 or 12 weeks. Notes on the study in general: Nearly half of the spike-specific TCRs reportedly recognize variant regions that carry no mutations. CD4 TCRs linked to vaccination spanned spike, dominating at 160-218 and 743-854.

Sequencing used immunoSEQ multiplex PCR; TCRdb keeps in-frame clones, though not all of them. The sample holds roughly 150,000 clones, about nine tenths seen once. The germline V gene encodes CDR1 MNHEY and CDR2 SMNVEV (reference sequence). This CDR3 contains 15 residues. The germline V and J ends were trimmed by 0 bases and 3 bases, with 9 bases remaining between them. This sequence originates from an adult in good health. The chain has TRBV27 and TRBJ1-5; D remains unclear. Sequencing was performed on peripheral blood, taken on day 0 of AZD1222 vaccination. The CDR3 DNA reads as TGTGCCAGCAGTTTATCAGACCGTTACAATCAGCCCCAGCATTTT. Translated: CASSLSDRYNQPQHF.